This T cell receptor beta chain emerged from a study of T cell repertoires in cytomegalovirus infection. On this clonotype: Its cognate antigen is unknown.

The CDR3 covers 15 residues. Germline CDR1 and CDR2: SGDLS and YYNGEE. Trimming removed 1 base at V and 1 base at J, with 9 bases between. TCRdb recomputed calls from the reads with MiXCR, one row per CDR3 protein. Found here are nearly 550,000 distinct CDR3 sequences, 16% of them singletons; the top ten hold 20% to 30%. Study-wide results and limits: CMV-specific TCR beta clonotypes restricted by HLA-C were the ones dominating the ex vivo response. CMV carriers having the relevant HLA were flagged by cumulative public TCR beta family frequency.

Specimen: CD8+ T cells from PBMCs. The sequence was obtained from a human donor in good health (CMV status not recorded). Some clones in this sample may be carry-over from other donors' samples. The gene calls are TRBV9 and TRBJ1-5; TRBD1 is a possible D gene (5 bases). CDR3 loop: CASSVLSGSNQPQHF. CDR3 DNA sequence: TGTGCCAGCAGCGTATTATCAGGGAGCAATCAGCCCCAGCATTTT.